These T cell receptor beta chains were read from a single sample in a study of graft-versus-host responses after intestinal transplantation. These receptors have no known antigen. The method was immunoSEQ multiplex PCR; TCRdb's version includes in-frame clones alone and lacks a portion of them. The sample has about 82,000 clones; 91% are singletons. Material: unstimulated CD4+ T cells sorted from spleen or lymph node cells, obtained before intestinal transplant. The receptors stem from a human donor who received an intestinal transplant. CDR3s include the opening cysteine and the closing phenylalanine or tryptophan. Each record gives: CDR3 DNA, CDR3 protein, V gene, J gene, D gene, clone size. The D gene is left open where the match is weak. Not every row has a clone size; where given, it reads once, few, many or a size class.

CDR3nt: TGTGCCAGCAGCCGGGACAGGGGAGGGAAAAATGGCTACACCTTC
CDR3aa: CASSRDRGGKNGYTF
v_gene: TRBV7-9
j_gene: TRBJ1-2
d_gene: TRBD1
abundance: NA

CDR3nt: TGTGCCAGCTGGATTTCGGGACTAGCAGACTACGAGCAGTACTTC
CDR3aa: CASWISGLADYEQYF
v_gene: TRBV2
j_gene: TRBJ2-7
d_gene: TRBD2
abundance: NA

CDR3nt: TGTGCCAGTAGTATTTATCCTGGGGAGAGGCCGTACGAGCAGTACTTC
CDR3aa: CASSIYPGERPYEQYF
v_gene: TRBV19
j_gene: TRBJ2-7
d_gene: NA
abundance: NA

CDR3nt: TGTGCCAGCAGCTTACCAACAGGTTCCCCCAACACTGAAGCTTTCTTT
CDR3aa: CASSLPTGSPNTEAFF
v_gene: TRBV7-9
j_gene: TRBJ1-1
d_gene: NA
abundance: NA

CDR3nt: TGTGCCAGCAGCTTATATCAGGCCCCTGGGGAGACCCAGTACTTC
CDR3aa: CASSLYQAPGETQYF
v_gene: TRBV7-6
j_gene: TRBJ2-5
d_gene: NA
abundance: NA

CDR3nt: TGTGCCAGCAGCTTTTCTGTGGCAGGGGGCCGAAGGGGCTACACCTTC
CDR3aa: CASSFSVAGGRRGYTF
v_gene: TRBV7-2
j_gene: TRBJ1-2
d_gene: TRBD1
abundance: NA

CDR3nt: TGTGCCAGCAGTCCGGAGTCTGGGGCCAACGTCCTGACTTTC
CDR3aa: CASSPESGANVLTF
v_gene: TRBV6-4
j_gene: TRBJ2-6
d_gene: NA
abundance: NA

CDR3nt: TGTGCCAGCCTCGACGTTGCGGACTATGGCTACACCTTC
CDR3aa: CASLDVADYGYTF
v_gene: TRBV2
j_gene: TRBJ1-2
d_gene: NA
abundance: few

CDR3nt: TGTGCTAGTGGTGGGGGGACTTTTCCCTCCGATGGCTACACCTTC
CDR3aa: CASGGGTFPSDGYTF
v_gene: TRBV12-5
j_gene: TRBJ1-2
d_gene: NA
abundance: NA

CDR3nt: TGTGCCAGCAGCTTGGGTCGGAGCACAGATACGCAGTATTTT
CDR3aa: CASSLGRSTDTQYF
v_gene: TRBV5-8
j_gene: TRBJ2-3
d_gene: NA
abundance: NA

CDR3nt: TGTGCCAGCAGCAAAGACCGGGGGTCGGGTGAAAAACTGTTTTTT
CDR3aa: CASSKDRGSGEKLFF
v_gene: TRBV21-1
j_gene: TRBJ1-4
d_gene: NA
abundance: NA